This TCR beta chain was captured in a study of blood T cell repertoires in COVID-19. Study overall: The United States, Italy and Spain provided the acute and convalescent COVID-19 samples. PBMCs, B-cell-depleted T cells, or T cells provided the cDNA or gDNA that made up the material.

Germline V lookup: CDR1 SGDLS, CDR2 YYNGEE. J lost 5 bases, V lost 2 bases, and 7 bases had no gene match. CDR3 length: 15 amino acids. Original handling: Nucleated cell counts were estimated from reference gene primer amplification. The repertoire was sequenced with immunoSEQ multiplex PCR; TCRdb's copy has only in-frame clones and lacks some. From that table come the V and J calls and clone size; the DNA was used to work out D and trimming. The sample shows fewer than 200,000 clones, around nine tenths of them seen only once. Sequencing was carried out using peripheral blood. The clonotype comes from a woman aged 65 to 85 with COVID-19, enrolled during active disease. V is TRBV9 and J is TRBJ2-1, with TRBD2 identical over 7 bases. In DNA, the CDR3 is TGTGCCAGCAGCGTCACTTCGAGCGGGGACAATGAGCAGTTCTTC. It yields the protein CASSVTSSGDNEQFF.